This T cell receptor (beta chain) came from a study of T cells in Graves' hyperthyroidism and ophthalmopathy. This clonotype was found a few times. The antigen is unknown. The CDR3 runs to 15 residues. The ends lost 8 bases at V and 6 bases at J; junction bases unmatched: 10. Germline CDR1 and CDR2: SGHTA and FQGNSA. Regions amplified from RNA transcripts were the TCR beta CDR3 regions. The HTBI set primed first-round TCR CDR3 RT-PCR. TCRdb re-derived calls from the multiplex PCR reads in MiXCR, one entry per CDR3 protein. The sample yields about 210,000 distinct CDR3 sequences, approximately 17% seen once. Study conclusions and caveats: Most thyroid clonotypes that were expanded above 0.001 also turned up in blood. Ophthalmopathy could be told apart from stable hyperthyroidism with a 13 V-J model.

Together with thyroid ultrasound, orbital computed tomography, serum thyroxine and TRAb, clinical symptoms were used for diagnoses. The gene calls are TRBV7-2 and TRBJ2-1; 10 nucleotides match TRBD2. The source of this sequence is a man over 45 with Graves' hyperthyroidism. Sequenced input: blood. The CDR3 here is CASRGAGTSVNEQFF. The CDR3 DNA is TGTGCCAGCCGGGGCGCGGGGACTAGCGTCAATGAGCAGTTCTTC.